This TCR beta chain was sequenced during a study of blood T cell repertoires in COVID-19. At the level of the study: Collection of acute and convalescent COVID-19 samples took place in the United States, Italy and Spain. From T cells, B-cell-depleted T cells, or PBMCs came the material, which was cDNA or gDNA.

In the source study's methods: Estimation of nucleated cell counts was performed using reference gene primer amplification. TCRdb's copy holds only in-frame clones and misses some; the assay was immunoSEQ multiplex PCR. The V and J calls and clone size come from that table; D and trimming were worked out from the DNA. This sample has about 240,000 clones, with around 90% found just once. The V segment lost 2 bases and the J segment 4 bases; nucleotides outside the gene matches: 6. Germline values: CDR1 MDHEN, CDR2 SYDVKM. This CDR3 has 15 amino acids. The source of this sequence is a man in his sixties who had recovered from COVID-19. The sample consisted of peripheral blood. The V call is TRBV28, the J call TRBJ1-2; 8 bases map to TRBD1. CDR3 amino acids: CASSLRTGKLYGYTF. The DNA of the CDR3 is TGTGCCAGCAGTTTACGGACAGGGAAGCTCTATGGCTACACCTTC.